This T cell receptor beta chain appears in the sequencing data of a study of blood T cell repertoires in COVID-19. Clones were sequenced by immunoSEQ multiplex PCR, and TCRdb holds only the in-frame ones, with some missing. The table shows some 180,000 clones, with roughly 89% occurring only once. The CDR3 consists of 15 residues. V trimming: 5 bases; J trimming: 4 bases; junction bases outside the gene matches: 8. Germline CDR1 reads SSHAT; CDR2 reads FNYEAQ (reference sequence). The clonotype originates from a woman aged 25 to 39 who had been exposed to COVID-19. The J gene is TRBJ2-1, the V gene TRBV7-7; TRBD1 aligns across 7 bases. Source material: PBMCs or T cells enriched from blood (not recorded which). The CDR3 DNA is TGTGCCAGCAGCCTACAGGGGTGGGGGTACAATGAGCAGTTCTTC. This sequence encodes CASSLQGWGYNEQFF. The whole variable domain, remainder taken from reference TRBV7-7 and TRBJ2-1, is GAGVSQSPRYKVTKRGQDVTLRCDPISSHATLYWYQQALGQGPEFLTYFNYEAQPDKSGLPSDRFSAERPEGSISTLTIQRTEQRDSAMYRCASSLQGWGYNEQFFGPGTRLTVL.